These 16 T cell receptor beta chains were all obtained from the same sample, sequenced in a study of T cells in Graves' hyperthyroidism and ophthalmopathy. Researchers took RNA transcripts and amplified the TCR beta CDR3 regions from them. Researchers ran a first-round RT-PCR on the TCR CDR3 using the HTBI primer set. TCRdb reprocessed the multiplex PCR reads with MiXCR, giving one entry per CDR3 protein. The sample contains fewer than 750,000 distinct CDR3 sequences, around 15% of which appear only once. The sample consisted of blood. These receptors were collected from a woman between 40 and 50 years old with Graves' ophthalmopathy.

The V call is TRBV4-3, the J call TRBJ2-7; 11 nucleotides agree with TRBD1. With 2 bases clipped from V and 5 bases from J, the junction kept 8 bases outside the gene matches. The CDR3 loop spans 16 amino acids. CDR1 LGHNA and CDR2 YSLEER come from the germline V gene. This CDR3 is CASSQIPGTGGNEQYF. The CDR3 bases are TGCGCCAGCAGCCAAATACCCGGGACAGGGGGTAACGAGCAGTACTTC.

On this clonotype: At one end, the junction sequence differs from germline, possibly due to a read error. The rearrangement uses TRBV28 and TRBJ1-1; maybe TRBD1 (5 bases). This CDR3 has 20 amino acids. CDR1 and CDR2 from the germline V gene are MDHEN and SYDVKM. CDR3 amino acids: CASSLGPYISTGPPNTEASF. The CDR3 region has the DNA TGTGCCAGCAGTTTGGGACCCTATATTTCGACGGGACCGCCGAACACTGAAGCTTCCTTT.

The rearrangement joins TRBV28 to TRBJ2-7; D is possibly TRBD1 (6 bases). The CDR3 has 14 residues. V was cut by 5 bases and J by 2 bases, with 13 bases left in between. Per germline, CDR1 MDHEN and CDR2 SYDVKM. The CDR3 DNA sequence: TGTGCCAGCAGTCTCAGGGGTGACACCTACGAGCAGTACTTC. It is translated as CASSLRGDTYEQYF. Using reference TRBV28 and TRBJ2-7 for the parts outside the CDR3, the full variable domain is DVKVTQSSRYLVKRTGEKVFLECVQDMDHENMFWYRQDPGLGLRLIYFSYDVKMKEKGDIPEGYSVSREKKERFSLILESASTNQTSMYLCASSLRGDTYEQYFGPGTRLTVT.

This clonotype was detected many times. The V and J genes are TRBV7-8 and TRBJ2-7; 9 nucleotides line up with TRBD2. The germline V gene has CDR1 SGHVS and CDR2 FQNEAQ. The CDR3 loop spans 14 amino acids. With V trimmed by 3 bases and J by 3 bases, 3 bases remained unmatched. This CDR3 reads CASSFSSGDYEQYF. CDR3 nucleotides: TGTGCCAGCAGCTTCTCTAGCGGGGACTACGAGCAGTACTTC.

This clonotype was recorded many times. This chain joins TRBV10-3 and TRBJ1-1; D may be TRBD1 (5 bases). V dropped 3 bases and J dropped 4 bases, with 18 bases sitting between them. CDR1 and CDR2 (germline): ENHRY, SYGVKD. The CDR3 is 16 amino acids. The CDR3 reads CAISEVRLQVSTEAFF. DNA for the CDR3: TGTGCCATCAGTGAAGTTCGTCTACAGGTGAGCACTGAAGCTTTCTTT.

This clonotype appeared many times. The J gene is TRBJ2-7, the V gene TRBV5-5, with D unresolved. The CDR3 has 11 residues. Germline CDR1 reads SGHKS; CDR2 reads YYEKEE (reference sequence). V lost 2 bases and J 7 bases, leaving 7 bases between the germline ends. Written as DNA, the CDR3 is TGTGCCAGCAGCTTTTCGCGGGAGCAGTACTTC. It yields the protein CASSFSREQYF.

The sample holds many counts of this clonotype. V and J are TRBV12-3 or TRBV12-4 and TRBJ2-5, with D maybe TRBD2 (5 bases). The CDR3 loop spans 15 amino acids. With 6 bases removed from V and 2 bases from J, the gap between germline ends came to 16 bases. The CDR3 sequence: CASRIGLTPQETQYF. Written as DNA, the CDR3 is TGTGCCAGCAGGATAGGACTGACGCCACAAGAGACCCAGTACTTC.

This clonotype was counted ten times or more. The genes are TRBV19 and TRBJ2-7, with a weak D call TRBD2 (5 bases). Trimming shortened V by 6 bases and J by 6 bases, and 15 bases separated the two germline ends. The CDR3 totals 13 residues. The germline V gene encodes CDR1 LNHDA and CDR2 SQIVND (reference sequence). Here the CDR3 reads CASRSPEGSEQYF. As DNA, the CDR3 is TGTGCCAGTAGAAGCCCAGAGGGAAGCGAGCAGTACTTC. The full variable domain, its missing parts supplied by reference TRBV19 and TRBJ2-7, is DGGITQSPKYLFRKEGQNVTLSCEQNLNHDAMYWYRQDPGQGLRLIYYSQIVNDFQKGDIAEGYSVSREKKESFPLTVTSAQKNPTAFYLCASRSPEGSEQYFGPGTRLTVT.

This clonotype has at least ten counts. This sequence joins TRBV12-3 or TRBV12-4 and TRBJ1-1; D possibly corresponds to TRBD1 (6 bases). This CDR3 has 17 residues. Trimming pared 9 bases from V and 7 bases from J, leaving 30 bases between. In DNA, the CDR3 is TGTGCCAGGCCCCACCTCGGGGGGGGGCGCGATAACGGTGAAGCTTTCTTT. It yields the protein CARPHLGGGRDNGEAFF.

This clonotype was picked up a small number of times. The CDR3 bases are TGTGCCAGTAGTATGGGACAGGGGGCCTCCGGGGAGCTGTTTTTT. Encoded protein: CASSMGQGASGELFF. V is TRBV19 and J is TRBJ2-2, with 12 nucleotides matching TRBD1. V lost 3 bases to trimming and J lost 6 bases; unmatched junction nucleotides: 2. The CDR3 extends over 15 amino acids. CDR1 and CDR2 (germline): LNHDA, SQIVND (reference sequence).

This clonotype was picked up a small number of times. CDR3 bases: TGTGCCAGCAGTTACAGGGGCACGGATGAAAAACTGTTTTTT. Its protein product is CASSYRGTDEKLFF. J is TRBJ1-4 and V is TRBV6-2 or TRBV6-3; tentative D call: TRBD1 (5 bases). The CDR3 contains 14 residues. The ends were cut back, 2 bases at V and 6 bases at J, with 10 bases in the middle. Germline V gene data show CDR1 as MNHEY and CDR2 as SVGEGT.

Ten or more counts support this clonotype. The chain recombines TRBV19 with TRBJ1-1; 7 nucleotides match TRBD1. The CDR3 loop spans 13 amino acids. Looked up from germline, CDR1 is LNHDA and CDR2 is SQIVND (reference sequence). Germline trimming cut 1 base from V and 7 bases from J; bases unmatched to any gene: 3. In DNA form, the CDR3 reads TGTGCCAGTAGTATAGGTGGACAGGTTGAAGCTTTCTTT. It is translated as CASSIGGQVEAFF.

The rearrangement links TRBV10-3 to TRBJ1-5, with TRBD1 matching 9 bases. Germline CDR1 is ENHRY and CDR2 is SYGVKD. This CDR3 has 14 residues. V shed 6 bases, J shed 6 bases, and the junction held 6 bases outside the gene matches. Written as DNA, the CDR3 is TGTGCCATCAGGGAACAGGGGGCAGGTCAGCCCCAGCATTTT. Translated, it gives CAIREQGAGQPQHF.

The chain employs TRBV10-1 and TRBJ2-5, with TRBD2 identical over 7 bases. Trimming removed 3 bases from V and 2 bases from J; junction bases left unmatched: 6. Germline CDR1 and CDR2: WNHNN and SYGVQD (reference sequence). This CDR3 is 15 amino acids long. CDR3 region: CASSELKGLQETQYF. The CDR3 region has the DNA TGCGCCAGCAGTGAACTAAAGGGACTACAAGAGACCCAGTACTTC.

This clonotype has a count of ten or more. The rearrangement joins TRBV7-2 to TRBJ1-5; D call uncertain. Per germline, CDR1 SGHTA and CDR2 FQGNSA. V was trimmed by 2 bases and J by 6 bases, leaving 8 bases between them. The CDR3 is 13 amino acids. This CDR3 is CASSLQQFQPQHF. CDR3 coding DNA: TGTGCCAGCAGCTTACAACAGTTTCAGCCCCAGCATTTT.

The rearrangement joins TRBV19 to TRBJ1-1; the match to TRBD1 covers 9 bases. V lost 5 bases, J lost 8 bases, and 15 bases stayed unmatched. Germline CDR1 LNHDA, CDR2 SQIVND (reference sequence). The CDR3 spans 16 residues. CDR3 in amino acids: CASSAPRGTGPPEAFF. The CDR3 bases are TGTGCCAGTAGTGCCCCTCGCGGGACAGGGCCCCCCGAAGCTTTCTTT. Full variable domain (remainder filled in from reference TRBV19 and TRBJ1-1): DGGITQSPKYLFRKEGQNVTLSCEQNLNHDAMYWYRQDPGQGLRLIYYSQIVNDFQKGDIAEGYSVSREKKESFPLTVTSAQKNPTAFYLCASSAPRGTGPPEAFFGQGTRLTVV.